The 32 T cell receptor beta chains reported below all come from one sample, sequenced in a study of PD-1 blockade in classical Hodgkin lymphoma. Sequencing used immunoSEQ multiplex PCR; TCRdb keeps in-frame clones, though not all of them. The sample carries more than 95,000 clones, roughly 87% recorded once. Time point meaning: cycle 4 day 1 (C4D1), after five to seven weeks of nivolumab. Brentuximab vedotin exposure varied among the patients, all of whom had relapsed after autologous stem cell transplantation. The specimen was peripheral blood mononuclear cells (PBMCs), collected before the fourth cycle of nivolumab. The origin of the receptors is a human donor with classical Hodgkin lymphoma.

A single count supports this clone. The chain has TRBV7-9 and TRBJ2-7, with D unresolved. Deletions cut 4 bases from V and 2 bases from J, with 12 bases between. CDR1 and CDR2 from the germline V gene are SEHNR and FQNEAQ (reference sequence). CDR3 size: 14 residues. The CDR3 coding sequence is TGTGCCAGCAGCTCCCCGCCTGTTACCTACGAGCAGTACTTC. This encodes CASSSPPVTYEQYF.

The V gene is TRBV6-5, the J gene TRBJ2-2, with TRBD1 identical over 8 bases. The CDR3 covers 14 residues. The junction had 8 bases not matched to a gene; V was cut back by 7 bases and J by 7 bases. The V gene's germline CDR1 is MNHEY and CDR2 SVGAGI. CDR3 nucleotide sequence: TGTGCCAGCAACTCGGACAGGGTGGGCGGGGAGCTGTTTTTT. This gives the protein CASNSDRVGGELFF.

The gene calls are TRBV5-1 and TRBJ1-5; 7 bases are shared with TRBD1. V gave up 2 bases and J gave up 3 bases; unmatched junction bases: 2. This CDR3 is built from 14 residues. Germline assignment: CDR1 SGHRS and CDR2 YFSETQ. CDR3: CASSFGTDNQPQHF. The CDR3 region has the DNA TGCGCCAGCAGCTTTGGGACAGACAATCAGCCCCAGCATTTT. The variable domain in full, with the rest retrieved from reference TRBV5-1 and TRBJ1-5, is KAGVTQTPRYLIKTRGQQVTLSCSPISGHRSVSWYQQTPGQGLQFLFEYFSETQRNKGNFPGRFSGRQFSNSRSEMNVSTLELGDSALYLCASSFGTDNQPQHFGDGTRLSIL.

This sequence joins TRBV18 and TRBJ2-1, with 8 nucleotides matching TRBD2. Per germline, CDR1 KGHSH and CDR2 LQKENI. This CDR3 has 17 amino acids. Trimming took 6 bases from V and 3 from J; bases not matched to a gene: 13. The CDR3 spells CASSPRTAGGFYNEQFF. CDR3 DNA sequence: TGTGCCAGCTCCCCAAGGACCGCGGGAGGTTTCTACAATGAGCAGTTCTTC.

The CDR3 loop is CASSLAGSGGEQYF. In nucleotides, the CDR3 is TGTGCCAGCAGCTTAGCTGGATCGGGAGGCGAGCAGTACTTC. The J gene is TRBJ2-7, the V gene TRBV11-2, with 7 nucleotides matching TRBD2. This CDR3 has 14 amino acids. Trimming cost V 1 base and J 6 bases; bases outside gene matches: 6. Germline V CDR1 and CDR2: SGHAT, FQNNGV.

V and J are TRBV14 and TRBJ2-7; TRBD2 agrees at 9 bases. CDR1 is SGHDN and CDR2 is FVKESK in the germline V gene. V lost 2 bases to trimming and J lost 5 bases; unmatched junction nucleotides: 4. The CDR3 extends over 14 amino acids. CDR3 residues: CASSQLAGWDEQYF. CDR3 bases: TGTGCCAGCAGCCAACTAGCGGGATGGGACGAGCAGTACTTC.

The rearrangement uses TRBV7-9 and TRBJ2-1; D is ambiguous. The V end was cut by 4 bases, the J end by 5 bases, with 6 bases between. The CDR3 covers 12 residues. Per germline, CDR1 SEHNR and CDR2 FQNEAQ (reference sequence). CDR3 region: CASSSRDNEQFF. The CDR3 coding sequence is TGTGCCAGCAGCTCTCGAGACAATGAGCAGTTCTTC.

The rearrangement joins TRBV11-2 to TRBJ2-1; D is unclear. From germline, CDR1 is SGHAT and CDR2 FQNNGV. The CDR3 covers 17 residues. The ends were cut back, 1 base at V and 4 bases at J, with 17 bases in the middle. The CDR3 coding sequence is TGTGCCAGCAGCTTAGTAGTCCGCAGCTCCCCTTACAATGAGCAGTTCTTC. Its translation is CASSLVVRSSPYNEQFF.

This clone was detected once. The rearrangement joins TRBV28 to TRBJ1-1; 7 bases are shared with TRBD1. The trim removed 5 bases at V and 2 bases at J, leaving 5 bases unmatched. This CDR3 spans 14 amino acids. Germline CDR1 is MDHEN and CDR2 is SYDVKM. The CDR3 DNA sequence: TGTGCCAGCAGTATCGGGACAGTAAACACTGAAGCTTTCTTT. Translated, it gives CASSIGTVNTEAFF.

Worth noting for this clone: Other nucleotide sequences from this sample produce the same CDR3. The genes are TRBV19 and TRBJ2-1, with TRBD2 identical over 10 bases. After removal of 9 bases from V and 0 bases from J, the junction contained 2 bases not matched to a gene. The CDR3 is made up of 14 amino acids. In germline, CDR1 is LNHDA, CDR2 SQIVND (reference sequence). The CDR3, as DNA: TGTGCCAGCTTAGCGGGAGGCTCCTACAATGAGCAGTTCTTC. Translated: CASLAGGSYNEQFF. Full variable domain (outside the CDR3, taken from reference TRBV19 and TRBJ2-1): DGGITQSPKYLFRKEGQNVTLSCEQNLNHDAMYWYRQDPGQGLRLIYYSQIVNDFQKGDIAEGYSVSREKKESFPLTVTSAQKNPTAFYLCASLAGGSYNEQFFGPGTRLTVL.

CDR3 sequence (DNA): TGCAGCGTGATGATAGGCCCCTACGAGCAGTACTTC. It yields the protein CSVMIGPYEQYF. The chain recombines TRBV29-1 with TRBJ2-7, with no clear D. From germline, CDR1 is SQVTM and CDR2 ANQGSEA. The V end lost 6 bases, the J end lost 2 bases, and 11 bases lay between the germline ends. The CDR3 has 12 amino acids.

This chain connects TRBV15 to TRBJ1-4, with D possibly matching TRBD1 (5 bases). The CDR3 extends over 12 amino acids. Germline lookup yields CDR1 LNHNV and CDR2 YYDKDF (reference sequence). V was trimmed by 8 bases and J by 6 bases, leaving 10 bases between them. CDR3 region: CATGGTDEKLFF. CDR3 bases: TGTGCCACCGGGGGGACGGATGAAAAACTGTTTTTT. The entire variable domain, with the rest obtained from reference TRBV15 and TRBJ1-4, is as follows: DAMVIQNPRYQVTQFGKPVTLSCSQTLNHNVMYWYQQKSSQAPKLLFHYYDKDFNNEADTPDNFQSRRPNTSFCFLDIRSPGLGDTAMYLCATGGTDEKLFFGSGTQLSVL.

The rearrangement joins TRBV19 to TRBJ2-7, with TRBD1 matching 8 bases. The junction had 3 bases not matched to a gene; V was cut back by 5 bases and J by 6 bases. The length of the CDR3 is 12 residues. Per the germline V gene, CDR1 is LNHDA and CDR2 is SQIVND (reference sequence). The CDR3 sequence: CASSVTGGEQYF. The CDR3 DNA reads TGTGCCAGTAGTGTTACAGGGGGCGAGCAGTACTTC.

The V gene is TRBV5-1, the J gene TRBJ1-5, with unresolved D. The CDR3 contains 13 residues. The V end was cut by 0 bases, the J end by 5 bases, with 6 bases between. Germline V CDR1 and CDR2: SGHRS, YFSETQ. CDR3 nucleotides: TGCGCCAGCAGCTTGGAAGTAGATCAGCCCCAGCATTTT. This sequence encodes CASSLEVDQPQHF. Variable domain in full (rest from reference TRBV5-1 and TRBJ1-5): KAGVTQTPRYLIKTRGQQVTLSCSPISGHRSVSWYQQTPGQGLQFLFEYFSETQRNKGNFPGRFSGRQFSNSRSEMNVSTLELGDSALYLCASSLEVDQPQHFGDGTRLSIL.

The CDR3 bases are TGCGCCAGCAGCCCCGATCCGTCCGCGGCGGACATTCAGTACTTC. Translation: CASSPDPSAADIQYF. This chain uses TRBV5-1 with TRBJ2-4; D gene unclear. Germline-derived CDR1 and CDR2 are SGHRS and YFSETQ. Between the trimmed V and J ends, which lost 4 bases and 8 bases, there was a span of 19 bases. The CDR3 has 15 residues. The full variable domain, in which reference TRBV5-1 and TRBJ2-4 provide the parts outside the CDR3, is KAGVTQTPRYLIKTRGQQVTLSCSPISGHRSVSWYQQTPGQGLQFLFEYFSETQRNKGNFPGRFSGRQFSNSRSEMNVSTLELGDSALYLCASSPDPSAADIQYFGAGTRLSVL.

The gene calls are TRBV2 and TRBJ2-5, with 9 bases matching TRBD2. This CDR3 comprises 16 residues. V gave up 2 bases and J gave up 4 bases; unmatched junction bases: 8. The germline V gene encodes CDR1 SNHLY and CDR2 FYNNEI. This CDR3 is CASSEMGGRAGETQYF. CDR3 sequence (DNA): TGTGCCAGCAGTGAAATGGGCGGGAGGGCCGGAGAGACCCAGTACTTC.

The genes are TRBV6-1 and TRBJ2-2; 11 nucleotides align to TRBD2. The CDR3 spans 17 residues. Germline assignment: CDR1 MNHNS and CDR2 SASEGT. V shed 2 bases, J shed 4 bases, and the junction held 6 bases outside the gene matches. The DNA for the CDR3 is TGTGCCAGCAGTGAATTAGCGGGAGGGCGAGGCACCGGGGAGCTGTTTTTT. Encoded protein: CASSELAGGRGTGELFF.

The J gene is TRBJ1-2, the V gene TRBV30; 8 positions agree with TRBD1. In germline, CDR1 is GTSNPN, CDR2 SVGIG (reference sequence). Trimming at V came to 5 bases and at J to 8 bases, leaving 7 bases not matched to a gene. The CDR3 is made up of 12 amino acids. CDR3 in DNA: TGTGCCTGGCGGACAGGGTTTAGGGGCTACACCTTC. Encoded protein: CAWRTGFRGYTF. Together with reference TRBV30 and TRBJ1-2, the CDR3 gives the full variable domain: SQTIHQWPATLVQPVGSPLSLECTVEGTSNPNLYWYRQAAGRGLQLLFYSVGIGQISSEVPQNLSASRPQDRQFILSSKKLLLSDSGFYLCAWRTGFRGYTFGSGTRLTVV.

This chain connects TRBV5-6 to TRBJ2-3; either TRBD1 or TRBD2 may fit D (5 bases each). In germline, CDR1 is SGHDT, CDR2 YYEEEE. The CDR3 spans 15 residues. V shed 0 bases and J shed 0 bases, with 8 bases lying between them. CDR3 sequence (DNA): TGTGCCAGCAGCTTGGGAGGGGCTAGCACAGATACGCAGTATTTT. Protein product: CASSLGGASTDTQYF.

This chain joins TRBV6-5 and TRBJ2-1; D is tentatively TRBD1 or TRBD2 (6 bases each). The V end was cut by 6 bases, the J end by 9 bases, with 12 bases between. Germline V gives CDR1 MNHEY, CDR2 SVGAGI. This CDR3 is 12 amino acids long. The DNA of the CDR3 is TGTGCCAGCAGCCGAGGGGGGAGTGAGCAGTTCTTC. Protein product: CASSRGGSEQFF.

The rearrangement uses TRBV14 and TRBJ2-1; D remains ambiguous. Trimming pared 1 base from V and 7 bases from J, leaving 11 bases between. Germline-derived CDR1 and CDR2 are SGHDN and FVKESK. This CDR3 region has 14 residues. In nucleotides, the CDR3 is TGTGCCAGCAGCCAAGGGCCGGCCTTAAATGAGCAGTTCTTC. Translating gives CASSQGPALNEQFF.

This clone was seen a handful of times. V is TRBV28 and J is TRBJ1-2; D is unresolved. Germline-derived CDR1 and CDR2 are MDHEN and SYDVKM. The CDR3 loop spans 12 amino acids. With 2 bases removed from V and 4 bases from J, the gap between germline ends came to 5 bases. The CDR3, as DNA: TGTGCCAGCAGTTTAGGGCCCTATGGCTACACCTTC. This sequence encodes CASSLGPYGYTF.

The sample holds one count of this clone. This CDR3 is CAWSVIGGLNYEQYF. The CDR3 nucleotides read TGTGCCTGGAGTGTAATCGGGGGCCTCAACTACGAGCAGTACTTC. This sequence joins TRBV30 and TRBJ2-7; D is possibly TRBD1 or TRBD2 (6 bases each). Trimming pared 0 bases from V and 3 bases from J, leaving 15 bases between. CDR1 and CDR2 from the germline V gene are GTSNPN and SVGIG (reference sequence). The CDR3 loop spans 15 amino acids.

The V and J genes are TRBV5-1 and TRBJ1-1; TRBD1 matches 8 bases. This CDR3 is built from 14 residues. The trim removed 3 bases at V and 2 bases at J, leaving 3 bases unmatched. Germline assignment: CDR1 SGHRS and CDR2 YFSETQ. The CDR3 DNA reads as TGCGCCAGCAGCTCCGGACAGGGAAACACTGAAGCTTTCTTT. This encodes CASSSGQGNTEAFF.

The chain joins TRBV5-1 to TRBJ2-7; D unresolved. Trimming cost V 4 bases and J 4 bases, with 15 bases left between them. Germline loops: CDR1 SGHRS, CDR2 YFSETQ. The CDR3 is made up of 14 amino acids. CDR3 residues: CASSPPDVLYEQYF. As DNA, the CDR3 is TGCGCCAGCAGCCCCCCGGACGTCCTTTACGAGCAGTACTTC.

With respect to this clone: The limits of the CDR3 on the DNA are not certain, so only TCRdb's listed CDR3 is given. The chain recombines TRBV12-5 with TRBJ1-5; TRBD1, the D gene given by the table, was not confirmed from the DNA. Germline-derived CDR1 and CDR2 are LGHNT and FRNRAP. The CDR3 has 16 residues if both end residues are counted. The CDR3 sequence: CASGLGTGQHNQPQHF.

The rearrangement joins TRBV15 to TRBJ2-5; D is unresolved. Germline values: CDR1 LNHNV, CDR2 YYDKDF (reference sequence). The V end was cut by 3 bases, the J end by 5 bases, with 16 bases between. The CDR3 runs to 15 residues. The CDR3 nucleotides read TGTGCCACCAGCAGTTCTGTTCTGTCGACGGAGACCCAGTACTTC. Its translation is CATSSSVLSTETQYF.

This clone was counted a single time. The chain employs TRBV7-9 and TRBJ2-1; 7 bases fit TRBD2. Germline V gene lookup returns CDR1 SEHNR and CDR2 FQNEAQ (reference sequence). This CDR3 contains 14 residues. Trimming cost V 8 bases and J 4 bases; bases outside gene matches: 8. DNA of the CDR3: TGTGCCAGCGATCCTAGCGGCTCTTACAATGAGCAGTTCTTC. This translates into CASDPSGSYNEQFF.

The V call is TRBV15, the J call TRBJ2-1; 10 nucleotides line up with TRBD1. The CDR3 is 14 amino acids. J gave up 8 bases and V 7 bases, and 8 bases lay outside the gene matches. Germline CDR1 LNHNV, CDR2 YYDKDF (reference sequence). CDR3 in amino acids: CATMNDRGRYEQFF. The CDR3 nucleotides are TGTGCCACCATGAACGACAGGGGGCGCTATGAGCAGTTCTTC.

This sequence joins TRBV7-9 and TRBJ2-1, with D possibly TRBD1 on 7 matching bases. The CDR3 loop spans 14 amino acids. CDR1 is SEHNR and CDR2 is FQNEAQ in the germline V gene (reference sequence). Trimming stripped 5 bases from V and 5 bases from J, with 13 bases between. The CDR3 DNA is TGTGCCAGCAGCCAGGGGGGAAGGGACAATGAGCAGTTCTTC. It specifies CASSQGGRDNEQFF.

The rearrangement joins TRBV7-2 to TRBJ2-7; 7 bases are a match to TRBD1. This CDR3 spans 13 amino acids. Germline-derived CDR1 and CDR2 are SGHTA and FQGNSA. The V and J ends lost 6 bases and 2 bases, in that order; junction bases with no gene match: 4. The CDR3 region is CASRRQGTYEQYF. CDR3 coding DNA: TGTGCCAGCAGGCGACAGGGCACCTACGAGCAGTACTTC.

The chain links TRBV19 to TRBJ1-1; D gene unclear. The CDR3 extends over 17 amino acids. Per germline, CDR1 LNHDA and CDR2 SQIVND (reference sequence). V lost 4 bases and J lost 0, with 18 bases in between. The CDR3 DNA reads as TGTGCCAGTAGTAGACGGACGGCCGGTTCCATGAACACTGAAGCTTTCTTT. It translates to CASSRRTAGSMNTEAFF.